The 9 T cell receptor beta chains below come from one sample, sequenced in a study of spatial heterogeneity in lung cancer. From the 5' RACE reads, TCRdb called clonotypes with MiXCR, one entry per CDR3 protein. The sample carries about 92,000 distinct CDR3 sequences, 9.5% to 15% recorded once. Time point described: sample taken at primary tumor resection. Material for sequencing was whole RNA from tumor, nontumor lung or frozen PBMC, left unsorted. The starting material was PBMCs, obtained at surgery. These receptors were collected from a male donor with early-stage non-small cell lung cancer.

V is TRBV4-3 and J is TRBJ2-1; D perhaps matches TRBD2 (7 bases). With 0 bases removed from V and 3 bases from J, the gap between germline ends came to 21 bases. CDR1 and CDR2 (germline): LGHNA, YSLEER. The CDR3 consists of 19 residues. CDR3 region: CASSQDLWVGGGSYNEQFF. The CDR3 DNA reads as TGCGCCAGCAGCCAAGATCTTTGGGTAGGGGGGGGAAGCTACAATGAGCAGTTCTTC.

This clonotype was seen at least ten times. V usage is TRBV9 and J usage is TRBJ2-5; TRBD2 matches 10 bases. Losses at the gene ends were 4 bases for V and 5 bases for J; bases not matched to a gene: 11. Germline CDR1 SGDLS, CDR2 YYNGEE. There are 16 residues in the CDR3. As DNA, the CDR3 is TGTGCCAGCAGCATATCGGGGCTAGCGGGAGTTGAGACCCAGTACTTC. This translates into CASSISGLAGVETQYF.

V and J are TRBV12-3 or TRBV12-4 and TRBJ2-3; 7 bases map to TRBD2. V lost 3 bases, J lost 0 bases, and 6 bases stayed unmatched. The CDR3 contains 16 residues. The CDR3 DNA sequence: TGTGCCAGCAGTTTCTGGGGCGGGGGAAGCACAGATACGCAGTATTTT. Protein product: CASSFWGGGSTDTQYF.

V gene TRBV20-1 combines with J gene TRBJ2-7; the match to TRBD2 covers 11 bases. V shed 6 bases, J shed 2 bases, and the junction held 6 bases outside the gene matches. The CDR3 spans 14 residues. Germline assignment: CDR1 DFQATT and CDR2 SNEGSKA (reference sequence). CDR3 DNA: TGCAGTGCCACCCTTAGCGGGAGGGCCTACGAGCAGTACTTC. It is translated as CSATLSGRAYEQYF.

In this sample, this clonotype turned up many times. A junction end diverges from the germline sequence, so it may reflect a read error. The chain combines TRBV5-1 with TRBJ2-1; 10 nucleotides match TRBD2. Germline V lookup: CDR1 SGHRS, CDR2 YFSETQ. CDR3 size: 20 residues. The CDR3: CASSLLGTSALRNSSNEQFF. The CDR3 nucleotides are TGCGCCAGCAGCTTGCTTGGGACTAGCGCACTCAGAAACTCCTCCAATGAGCAGTTCTTC. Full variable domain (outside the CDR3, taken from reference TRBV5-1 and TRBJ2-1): KAGVTQTPRYLIKTRGQQVTLSCSPISGHRSVSWYQQTPGQGLQFLFEYFSETQRNKGNFPGRFSGRQFSNSRSEMNVSTLELGDSALYLCASSLLGTSALRNSSNEQFFGPGTRLTVL.

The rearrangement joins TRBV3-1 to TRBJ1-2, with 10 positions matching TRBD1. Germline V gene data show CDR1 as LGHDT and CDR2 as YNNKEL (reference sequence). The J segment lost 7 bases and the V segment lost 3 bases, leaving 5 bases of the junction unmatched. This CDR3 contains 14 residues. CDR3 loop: CASSQAGQGLGYTF. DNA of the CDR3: TGTGCCAGCAGCCAGGCGGGACAGGGGCTTGGCTACACCTTC.

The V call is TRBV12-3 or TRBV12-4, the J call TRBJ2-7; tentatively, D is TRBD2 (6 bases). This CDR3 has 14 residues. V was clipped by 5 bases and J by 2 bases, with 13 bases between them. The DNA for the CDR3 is TGTGCCAGCAGTCCAGCGGGCCCCGCCTACGAGCAGTACTTC. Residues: CASSPAGPAYEQYF.

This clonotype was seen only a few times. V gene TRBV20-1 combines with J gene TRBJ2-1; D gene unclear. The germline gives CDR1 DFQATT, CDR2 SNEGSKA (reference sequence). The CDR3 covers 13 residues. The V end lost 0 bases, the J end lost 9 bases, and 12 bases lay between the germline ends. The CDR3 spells CSARDPMRVEQFF. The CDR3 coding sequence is TGCAGTGCTAGAGACCCAATGCGCGTTGAGCAGTTCTTC.

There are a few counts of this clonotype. Here the CDR3 reads CASSLRGAPNQPQHF. The CDR3 DNA reads TGTGCCAGCTCACTGCGGGGGGCCCCCAATCAGCCCCAGCATTTT. The V call is TRBV18, the J call TRBJ1-5; D possibly corresponds to TRBD1 (6 bases). Trimming pared 4 bases from V and 3 bases from J, leaving 13 bases between. This CDR3 is built from 15 residues. The V gene's germline CDR1 is KGHSH and CDR2 LQKENI.